A selection of T cell receptor beta chains follows, all from one sample in a study of post-analysis software for immune sequencing data. TCRdb reprocessed the PCR reads with MiXCR, giving one entry per CDR3 protein. In the table there are 600,000 to 750,000 distinct CDR3 sequences, approximately 59% of which are singletons. The sample taken for sequencing was blood. The receptors stem from a girl aged 2-15 years with multiple sclerosis. Each CDR3 is given with its conserved first and last residue. Fields, in order: clone size, D gene, V gene, J gene, CDR3 DNA, CDR3 protein. D genes are given only for firm matches. Clone size, where shown, is once, few, many, or a class for clones that have expanded.

abundance: many
d_gene: TRBD2
v_gene: TRBV4-3
j_gene: TRBJ2-6
CDR3nt: TGCGCCAGCAGCCAAGATAGCGGGGCTGGGGCCAACGTCCTGACTTTC
CDR3aa: CASSQDSGAGANVLTF

abundance: -
d_gene: TRBD1
v_gene: TRBV5-1
j_gene: TRBJ1-1
CDR3nt: TGCGCCAGCAGCTTGGGGCGACAGGGATACACTGAAGCTTTCTTT
CDR3aa: CASSLGRQGYTEAFF

abundance: -
d_gene: -
v_gene: TRBV13
j_gene: TRBJ2-1
CDR3nt: TGTGCCAGCAGCGCGCAGGGAAGCTCCTACAATGAGCAGTTCTTC
CDR3aa: CASSAQGSSYNEQFF

abundance: -
d_gene: -
v_gene: TRBV11-2
j_gene: TRBJ2-5
CDR3nt: TGTGCCAGCAGCTTAGGGGGGACATCCGGAAAAGAGACCCAGTACTTC
CDR3aa: CASSLGGTSGKETQYF

abundance: -
d_gene: TRBD1
v_gene: TRBV7-2
j_gene: TRBJ2-1
CDR3nt: TGTGCCAGCAGCGCCACCGGGACAGGGGGAAGTAATGAGCAGTTCTTC
CDR3aa: CASSATGTGGSNEQFF

abundance: few
d_gene: TRBD2
v_gene: TRBV7-2
j_gene: TRBJ2-5
CDR3nt: TGTGCCAGCAGCGGACTAGTCATGGAGACCCAGTACTTC
CDR3aa: CASSGLVMETQYF

abundance: -
d_gene: TRBD2
v_gene: TRBV20-1
j_gene: TRBJ2-7
CDR3nt: TGCAGTGCTCCCCCAGCGGGAGTGGAATACGAGCAGTACTTC
CDR3aa: CSAPPAGVEYEQYF

abundance: few
d_gene: TRBD2
v_gene: TRBV3-1
j_gene: TRBJ2-3
CDR3nt: TGTGCCAGCAGCCAAACTAGCGGTCCCGATACGCAGTATTTT
CDR3aa: CASSQTSGPDTQYF

abundance: -
d_gene: TRBD2
v_gene: TRBV10-1
j_gene: TRBJ2-5
CDR3nt: TGCGCCAGCAGTGAGTCGAGCGGGGTTCAAGAGACCCAGTACTTC
CDR3aa: CASSESSGVQETQYF

abundance: -
d_gene: -
v_gene: TRBV12-3/TRBV12-4
j_gene: TRBJ2-3
CDR3nt: TGTGCCAGCAGTTACCAACGGGACACCCCTAGCACAGATGCGCAGTATTTT
CDR3aa: CASSYQRDTPSTDAQYF

abundance: -
d_gene: -
v_gene: TRBV6-5
j_gene: TRBJ1-5
CDR3nt: TGTGCCAGCAAAAAACGGACGGTGGACACCGAGCCCCAGCATTTT
CDR3aa: CASKKRTVDTEPQHF

abundance: -
d_gene: -
v_gene: TRBV6-5
j_gene: TRBJ1-2
CDR3nt: TGTGCCAGCAGTTACGGGGCTCAGACAGATAATGGTGGCTACACCTTC
CDR3aa: CASSYGAQTDNGGYTF

abundance: -
d_gene: TRBD2
v_gene: TRBV6-1
j_gene: TRBJ2-1
CDR3nt: TGTGCCAGCAGGATCGGCCGGGGGGATTACAATGAGCAGTTCTTC
CDR3aa: CASRIGRGDYNEQFF

abundance: few
d_gene: -
v_gene: TRBV28
j_gene: TRBJ2-1
CDR3nt: TGTGCCACCTTCGGGACGGAGTTTTACAATGAGCAGTTCTTC
CDR3aa: CATFGTEFYNEQFF

abundance: -
d_gene: -
v_gene: TRBV4-3
j_gene: TRBJ2-3
CDR3nt: TGCGCCAGCAGCCATGGAATTAACGAGGGTACGCAGTATTTT
CDR3aa: CASSHGINEGTQYF

abundance: few
d_gene: -
v_gene: TRBV20-1
j_gene: TRBJ1-2
CDR3nt: TGCAGTGCTAGAGACCCCCGTCGGAGAACCTATGGCTACACCTTC
CDR3aa: CSARDPRRRTYGYTF

abundance: -
d_gene: -
v_gene: TRBV2
j_gene: TRBJ2-3
CDR3nt: TGTGCCAGCACGCTAGACTCCCCGGGCACAGATACGCAGTATTTT
CDR3aa: CASTLDSPGTDTQYF

abundance: few
d_gene: -
v_gene: TRBV3-1
j_gene: TRBJ2-4
CDR3nt: TGTGCCAGCAGCCAAGAAGGAGAGGACATTCAGTACTTC
CDR3aa: CASSQEGEDIQYF

abundance: -
d_gene: -
v_gene: TRBV5-1
j_gene: TRBJ1-2
CDR3nt: TGCGCCAGCAGCCTGAGTCCTTCGAGGAGCTACACCTTC
CDR3aa: CASSLSPSRSYTF

abundance: -
d_gene: -
v_gene: TRBV6-4
j_gene: TRBJ2-1
CDR3nt: TGTGCCAGCAGTGAGCGACTGAACAATGAGCAGTTCTTC
CDR3aa: CASSERLNNEQFF

abundance: -
d_gene: -
v_gene: TRBV27
j_gene: TRBJ1-1
CDR3nt: TGTGCCAGCGAAATCGGAGGAAAAGCTTTCTTT
CDR3aa: CASEIGGKAFF

abundance: -
d_gene: -
v_gene: TRBV14
j_gene: TRBJ2-5
CDR3nt: TGTGCCAGCAGCCGAACGGACTACCAAGAGACCCAGTACTTC
CDR3aa: CASSRTDYQETQYF

abundance: -
d_gene: -
v_gene: TRBV11-2
j_gene: TRBJ1-1
CDR3nt: TGTGCCAGCAGCGCTACTACCGGGACTGCGGCTTTCTTT
CDR3aa: CASSATTGTAAFF

abundance: -
d_gene: TRBD2
v_gene: TRBV20-1
j_gene: TRBJ2-5
CDR3nt: TGCAGTGCTGACCTATGGCGGGGGGACCAAGAGACCCAGTACTTC
CDR3aa: CSADLWRGDQETQYF

abundance: -
d_gene: -
v_gene: TRBV29-1
j_gene: TRBJ2-1
CDR3nt: TGCAGCGTTGAGACGCGGGAACCGTCAAATGAGCAGTTCTTC
CDR3aa: CSVETREPSNEQFF

abundance: few
d_gene: -
v_gene: TRBV6-6
j_gene: TRBJ1-2
CDR3nt: TGTGCCAGCAGTACCGGGGCCACTCTCGTCTACACCTTC
CDR3aa: CASSTGATLVYTF

abundance: -
d_gene: -
v_gene: TRBV28
j_gene: TRBJ2-5
CDR3nt: TGTGCCACCAGTGGTGGGCACACTCGCCAAGAGACCCAGTACTTC
CDR3aa: CATSGGHTRQETQYF

abundance: -
d_gene: -
v_gene: TRBV6-6
j_gene: TRBJ2-3
CDR3nt: TGTGCCAGCTCACTAACACCGGCGAGGGCAGATACGCAGTATTTT
CDR3aa: CASSLTPARADTQYF